One and the same sample provided the 25 T cell receptor beta chains below, sequenced in a study of low-dose radiotherapy and immunotherapy resistance in tumors. Described time point: after trial treatment. The treatment here: LDRT plus nivolumab, ipilimumab, low-dose cyclophosphamide and aspirin (RACIN trial). TRAV- and TRBV-specific primers, spanning alpha and beta chains, primed first-strand cDNA. PCR amplification of the TCRs was performed with Phusion for 20 PCR cycles, and it relied on a constant-region primer together with a V-primer adapter. MiXCR was run by TCRdb on the reads, yielding one entry per CDR3 protein. The sample consists of approximately 91,000 distinct CDR3 sequences, 20% to 25% of them appearing once. Sequencing used PBMCs, obtained after low-dose radiotherapy plus immunotherapy. These receptors were taken from a female donor with ovarian cancer.

This clonotype has at least ten counts. The chain is built from TRBV5-1 and TRBJ2-1; 11 bases are shared with TRBD2. The CDR3 is 15 amino acids. Unmatched junction bases numbered 7, after V lost 2 bases and J lost 9 bases. Germline loops: CDR1 SGHRS, CDR2 YFSETQ. The CDR3 sequence: CASSFSGRGHAEQFF. In DNA, the CDR3 is TGCGCCAGCAGCTTTAGCGGGAGGGGTCACGCTGAGCAGTTCTTC.

There are many counts of this clonotype. V is TRBV3-1 and J is TRBJ2-7; D remains ambiguous. The CDR3 has 13 amino acids. Trimming pared 0 bases from V and 5 bases from J, leaving 8 bases between. Germline loops: CDR1 LGHDT, CDR2 YNNKEL (reference sequence). CDR3 nucleotide sequence: TGTGCCAGCAGCCAAGAGCTATATCACGAGCAGTACTTC. Protein sequence: CASSQELYHEQYF.

About this clonotype: One base separates it from a far larger clone, so it is likely a read error. The chain is built from TRBV27 and TRBJ2-1, with D perhaps TRBD2 (5 bases). The length of the CDR3 is 14 residues. The V end was cut by 4 bases, the J end by 10 bases, with 17 bases between. The germline gives CDR1 MNHEY, CDR2 SMNVEV (reference sequence). Here the CDR3 DNA reads TGTGCCAGCAGTTCCCACAGCGGATCCTACGAGCAGTTCTTC. It codes for CASSSHSGSYEQFF.

This clonotype appeared many times. The chain recombines TRBV11-3 with TRBJ2-1, with 7 bases aligning to TRBD1. The CDR3 length is 15 residues. From germline, CDR1 is SGHNT and CDR2 YENEEA. V shed 4 bases, J shed 10 bases, and the junction held 13 bases outside the gene matches. The CDR3 region has the DNA TGTGCCAGCAGCTCAGCGACAGGGTGGGGTACGGAGCAGTTCTTC. Translated, it gives CASSSATGWGTEQFF.

J is TRBJ2-5 and V is TRBV6-1; 12 positions match TRBD2. Germline CDR1 is MNHNS and CDR2 is SASEGT. Unmatched junction bases numbered 5, after V lost 5 bases and J lost 4 bases. This CDR3 region has 15 residues. In nucleotides, the CDR3 is TGTGCCAGCAGTCGAAAGACTAGCGGGGGAGAGACCCAGTACTTC. It encodes CASSRKTSGGETQYF.

This clonotype was observed at least ten times. The gene calls are TRBV3-1 and TRBJ2-1, with TRBD2 matching over 11 bases. This CDR3 has 15 residues. Germline lookup yields CDR1 LGHDT and CDR2 YNNKEL (reference sequence). J was trimmed by 5 bases and V by 4 bases; bases with no gene match: 4. In nucleotides, the CDR3 is TGTGCCAGCAGCCTGGGACTAGCGGAGAACAATGAGCAGTTCTTC. Translated, it gives CASSLGLAENNEQFF.

This clonotype was detected many times. The chain is built from TRBV20-1 and TRBJ2-1, with TRBD2 identical over 11 bases. The CDR3 is made up of 15 amino acids. Germline V gene data show CDR1 as DFQATT and CDR2 as SNEGSKA (reference sequence). Trimming removed 3 bases from V and 5 bases from J; junction bases left unmatched: 6. This CDR3 is CSASYGLAGNNEQFF. The CDR3, as DNA: TGCAGTGCTAGTTACGGACTAGCGGGCAACAATGAGCAGTTCTTC.

The rearrangement joins TRBV6-6 to TRBJ2-1; possibly TRBD2 for D (5 bases). The CDR3 has 13 amino acids. The V gene's germline CDR1 is MNHNY and CDR2 SVGAGI (reference sequence). Trimming removed 6 bases at V and 6 bases at J, with 12 bases between. The CDR3 DNA follows: TGTGCCAGCAGCGATCTTGGACTCAATGAGCAGTTCTTC. This encodes CASSDLGLNEQFF.

In this sample, this clonotype turned up many times. V is TRBV6-5 and J is TRBJ2-1, with 7 bases that match TRBD1. The CDR3 loop spans 13 amino acids. CDR1 is MNHEY and CDR2 is SVGAGI in the germline V gene. The J segment lost 12 bases and the V segment lost 2 bases, leaving 7 bases of the junction unmatched. This CDR3 reads CASSYTRDSWQFF. DNA of the CDR3: TGTGCCAGCAGTTACACCAGGGACAGTTGGCAGTTCTTC.

About this clonotype: This likely stems from a read error, as it lies one base from a far larger clone. The chain is built from TRBV6-8 and TRBJ2-1; D is perhaps TRBD1 (5 bases). Germline CDR1 MNHGY, CDR2 SAAAGT. The CDR3 runs to 16 residues. Deletions cut 9 bases from V and 0 bases from J, with 18 bases between. The CDR3 loop reads CARSTRQTSSYNEQFF. DNA for the CDR3: TGTGCCAGAAGCACCAGACAGACGAGCTCCTACAATGAGCAGTTCTTC.

This clonotype was observed many times. V gene TRBV19 combines with J gene TRBJ2-4; D perhaps matches TRBD1 (6 bases). The CDR3 sequence is 13 residues long. V dropped 5 bases and J dropped 9 bases, with 14 bases sitting between them. Germline CDR1 LNHDA, CDR2 SQIVND (reference sequence). The CDR3 DNA reads TGTGCCAGTAGTGAGACAGGTGGTGCCATTCAGTACTTC. Amino acid sequence: CASSETGGAIQYF.

The table lists this clonotype with many counts. The chain employs TRBV6-2 or TRBV6-3 and TRBJ1-2; 7 bases fit TRBD1. The CDR3 extends over 11 amino acids. Looked up from germline, CDR1 is MNHEY and CDR2 is SVGEGT. Germline trimming cut 6 bases from V and 13 bases from J; bases unmatched to any gene: 8. The CDR3 DNA reads as TGTGCCAGCAGGAACAGGGGCGGGTCCACCTTC. This codes for CASRNRGGSTF.

This clonotype showed up many times. CDR3 nucleotide sequence: TGCAGTGCTAGTGCGCAGAGAAAGGATTTTATCACTGAAGCTTTCTTT. It encodes CSASAQRKDFITEAFF. The V gene is TRBV20-1, the J gene TRBJ1-1; D remains unclear. Trimming stripped 3 bases from V and 4 bases from J, with 21 bases between. Germline CDR1 reads DFQATT; CDR2 reads SNEGSKA (reference sequence). CDR3 length: 16 amino acids.

The J gene is TRBJ2-7, the V gene TRBV5-1; 9 nucleotides align to TRBD2. With V trimmed by 0 bases and J by 6 bases, 10 bases remained unmatched. CDR1 and CDR2 from the germline V gene are SGHRS and YFSETQ. The CDR3 is 16 amino acids. This CDR3 reads CASSLDRAGGPSEQYF. CDR3 coding DNA: TGCGCCAGCAGCTTGGATCGGGCGGGAGGGCCGAGCGAGCAGTACTTC. Full variable domain (rest looked up from reference TRBV5-1 and TRBJ2-7): KAGVTQTPRYLIKTRGQQVTLSCSPISGHRSVSWYQQTPGQGLQFLFEYFSETQRNKGNFPGRFSGRQFSNSRSEMNVSTLELGDSALYLCASSLDRAGGPSEQYFGPGTRLTVT.

This clonotype has at least ten counts. At one of its ends the junction is not consistent with the germline gene, which may arise from a read error. V usage is TRBV5-1 and J usage is TRBJ2-1; TRBD2 is a possible D gene (5 bases). CDR3 length equals 14 residues. The germline gives CDR1 SGHRS, CDR2 YFSETQ. CDR3 in DNA: TGCGCCAGCAGCTTGGTACTAGACGACAACGAGCAGTTCTTC. Translation: CASSLVLDDNEQFF.

This clonotype occurred a few times. This chain connects TRBV5-5 to TRBJ1-5; D might be TRBD1 (5 bases). Trimming shortened V by 4 bases and J by 4 bases, and 15 bases separated the two germline ends. The CDR3 is made up of 15 amino acids. CDR1 and CDR2 from the germline V gene are SGHKS and YYEKEE (reference sequence). DNA of the CDR3: TGTGCCAGCAGCCCCATGCGGGGGTTTAATCAGCCCCAGCATTTT. As protein: CASSPMRGFNQPQHF.

The table lists this clonotype with many counts. The chain is built from TRBV19 and TRBJ2-7, with D possibly TRBD2 on 7 matching bases. Trimming stripped 10 bases from V and 6 bases from J, with 13 bases between. Germline V gene data show CDR1 as LNHDA and CDR2 as SQIVND (reference sequence). This CDR3 spans 11 amino acids. CDR3 DNA sequence: TGTGCCACGAGGGGGGGGACCGAGCAGTACTTC. This gives the protein CATRGGTEQYF. Combining the CDR3 with reference TRBV19 and TRBJ2-7 gives the whole variable domain DGGITQSPKYLFRKEGQNVTLSCEQNLNHDAMYWYRQDPGQGLRLIYYSQIVNDFQKGDIAEGYSVSREKKESFPLTVTSAQKNPTAFYLCATRGGTEQYFGPGTRLTVT.

This clonotype was recorded many times. DNA of the CDR3: TGCAGTGCTAGAGTTGGGGATGAGCAGTTCTTC. Translation: CSARVGDEQFF. J is TRBJ2-1 and V is TRBV20-1; no clear D. With 1 base removed from V and 8 bases from J, the gap between germline ends came to 6 bases. Germline CDR1 and CDR2: DFQATT and SNEGSKA (reference sequence). This CDR3 is built from 11 residues.

This clonotype was picked up many times. The CDR3 DNA reads as TGTGCCAGCAGCAAAGGTGTAGATCAGTACTTC. Encoded protein: CASSKGVDQYF. The V and J genes are TRBV21-1 and TRBJ2-4. TRBV21-1 is annotated as a pseudogene. This CDR3 spans 11 amino acids.

The rearrangement joins TRBV5-1 to TRBJ2-1; 11 bases are a match to TRBD2. This CDR3 has 17 residues. Trimming cost V 3 bases and J 3 bases; bases outside gene matches: 8. Germline values: CDR1 SGHRS, CDR2 YFSETQ. The CDR3 protein is CASSSLTSGSSYNEQFF. CDR3 coding DNA: TGCGCCAGCAGCTCTCTAACTAGCGGGAGCAGCTACAATGAGCAGTTCTTC. The whole variable domain, filled in from reference TRBV5-1 and TRBJ2-1, reads KAGVTQTPRYLIKTRGQQVTLSCSPISGHRSVSWYQQTPGQGLQFLFEYFSETQRNKGNFPGRFSGRQFSNSRSEMNVSTLELGDSALYLCASSSLTSGSSYNEQFFGPGTRLTVL.

The sample holds many counts of this clonotype. The rearrangement uses TRBV6-2 or TRBV6-3 and TRBJ1-5; D ambiguous. The CDR3 runs 13 residues. Per the germline V gene, CDR1 is MNHEY and CDR2 is SVGEGT. Trimming took off 2 bases at V and 5 bases at J, with 7 bases between the two ends. CDR3 loop: CASSYLRDQPQHF. DNA of the CDR3: TGTGCCAGCAGTTACCTCCGGGATCAGCCCCAGCATTTT.

In this sample, this clonotype turned up many times. This chain connects TRBV19 to TRBJ2-1; D perhaps matches TRBD1 (6 bases). Per germline, CDR1 LNHDA and CDR2 SQIVND (reference sequence). CDR3 length equals 16 residues. V lost 4 bases and J lost 9, with 22 bases in between. The CDR3 DNA follows: TGTGCCAGTAGTACGGATATGGGGCAGGGGATTCCTGAGCAGTTCTTC. Translating gives CASSTDMGQGIPEQFF.

This clonotype has ten or more counts. The gene calls are TRBV19 and TRBJ2-1; possibly TRBD2 for D (5 bases). Germline CDR1 is LNHDA and CDR2 is SQIVND (reference sequence). V lost 4 bases and J 5 bases, leaving 24 bases between the germline ends. There are 18 residues in the CDR3. CDR3 in DNA: TGTGCCAGTAGTAGAGGGATGGCCGACCCGGGCCGGCACAATGAGCAGTTCTTC. It translates to CASSRGMADPGRHNEQFF.

In its sample, this clonotype was seen many times. V gene TRBV6-2 or TRBV6-3 combines with J gene TRBJ1-2; D perhaps matches TRBD1 (5 bases). In germline, CDR1 is MNHEY, CDR2 SVGEGT. V was clipped by 6 bases and J by 1 base, with 6 bases between them. The CDR3 loop spans 12 amino acids. The CDR3 DNA follows: TGTGCCAGCAGACAGGTTAACTATGGCTACACCTTC. This encodes CASRQVNYGYTF.

This clonotype was observed at least ten times. The V call is TRBV10-3, the J call TRBJ2-2; D gene ambiguous. The germline CDR1 and CDR2 sequences are ENHRY and SYGVKD. Trimming removed 11 bases from V and 0 bases from J, with 13 bases in between. CDR3 size: 14 residues. CDR3 DNA: TGTGCCGGAAGGACGAACGCGAACACCGGGGAGCTGTTTTTT. Its protein is CAGRTNANTGELFF.